This record covers a single T cell receptor (beta chain). The data were taken from a study of shared clonotypes between healthy human individuals. The CDR3 has 13 residues. The V gene's germline CDR1 is SGHDT and CDR2 YYEEEE. Trimming took off 0 bases at V and 8 bases at J, with 10 bases between the two ends. At the deep level, the assay was run. Repertoires were generated with immunoSEQ multiplex PCR, while TCRdb's copy carries only in-frame clones and drops some. The repertoire has about 320,000 clones, around 86% of them found once; the top ten carry around 15%. Donors included only healthy HIV-negative adults lacking recent acute infections or vaccinations.

What was sequenced was memory CD8+ T cells sorted from blood. Subset denoted: CD45RO+ cells pooled with CCR7-negative TemRA cells. The rearrangement uses TRBV5-6 and TRBJ2-3; tentatively, D is TRBD2 (5 bases). This TCR was sampled from a man between 18 and 35 years old in good health. CDR3 region: CASSLGGDGTQYF. The CDR3 DNA reads as TGTGCCAGCAGCTTGGGGGGAGACGGTACGCAGTATTTT.